This is a list of T cell receptor beta chains from one sample in a study of blood T cell repertoires in COVID-19. Only in-frame clones appear in the TCRdb table, and some are missing; sequencing was by immunoSEQ multiplex PCR. The data hold hundreds of thousands of clones, with 88% observed a single time. The sequencing sample was made of peripheral blood. These receptors all come from a woman between 45 and 65 years old with COVID-19, enrolled during active disease. Both conserved end residues are part of each CDR3. The D gene is left open where the match is weak. Clone size appears in some rows only: once, few, many, or a class for an expanded clone.

j_call clone_size d_call v_call cdr3_nt cdr3_aa
TRBJ2-7 NA NA TRBV6-6 TGTGCCAGCAGTTACCAGGGCCGAAACTACGAGCAGTACTTC CASSYQGRNYEQYF
TRBJ1-5 NA TRBD1 TRBV18 TGTGCCAGCTCACCCGGGACAGGGGCTGTTCGTCCCCAGCATTTT CASSPGTGAVRPQHF
TRBJ2-3 NA TRBD1 TRBV5-5 TGTGCCAGCAGTTGGGGGGACAGGGGGTTTACAGATACGCAGTATTTT CASSWGDRGFTDTQYF
TRBJ1-1 NA NA TRBV10-3 TGTGCCATCAGTGAGTCGCCCCGGGTGTGGGCTTTCTTT CAISESPRVWAFF
TRBJ2-1 NA TRBD1 TRBV5-6 TGTGCCAGCAAATTAGGGACAGACTACAATGAGCAGTTCTTC CASKLGTDYNEQFF
TRBJ1-6 NA NA TRBV18 TGTGCCAGCTCAGGCGTCGACAATAATTCACCCCTCCACTTT CASSGVDNNSPLHF
TRBJ2-7 NA NA TRBV5-1 TGCGCCAGCAGCACCGGACAGACCTACGAGCAGTACTTC CASSTGQTYEQYF
TRBJ2-1 once TRBD2 TRBV4-2 TGTGCCAGCAGCCCTTGGGTAGCGGGGGGCCTCAGCTCCTACAATGAGCAGTTCTTC CASSPWVAGGLSSYNEQFF
TRBJ2-3 NA TRBD1 TRBV18 TGTGCCAGCTCACTCCAGGGGGCGAGCACAGATACGCAGTATTTT CASSLQGASTDTQYF
TRBJ1-2 NA TRBD1 TRBV12-3/TRBV12-4 TGTGCCAGCAGTCCCGACAGGGACGGCTACACCTTC CASSPDRDGYTF
TRBJ1-2 NA NA TRBV9 TGTGCCAGCAGCGTAGCTCTGCCGGGCTATGGCTACACCTTC CASSVALPGYGYTF
TRBJ1-1 once NA TRBV29-1 TGCAGCTTCACGGCGGGTGGACGGGACACTGAAGCTTTCTTT CSFTAGGRDTEAFF
TRBJ1-4 NA NA TRBV4-1 TGCGCCAGCAGCCAAGATCTAGTAAGCAGGGGAAATGAAAAACTGTTTTTT CASSQDLVSRGNEKLFF
TRBJ1-2 NA TRBD1 TRBV19 TGTGCCAGTAGTATGTTGTGGGACAGGAACTATGGCTACACCTTC CASSMLWDRNYGYTF
TRBJ2-7 NA TRBD1 TRBV28 TGTGCCAGCAGTCAAGAGGGGCAGGGGGTCGACGAGCAGTACTTC CASSQEGQGVDEQYF
TRBJ1-2 NA TRBD1 TRBV24-1 TGTGCCACCAGCCTACAGGGGAAGGATTACACCTTC CATSLQGKDYTF
TRBJ2-5 NA NA TRBV12-3/TRBV12-4 TGTGCCAGCAGTCCGCGACAGCAAGAGACCCAGTACTTC CASSPRQQETQYF
TRBJ1-1 NA NA TRBV10-2 TGCGCCAGCAGAGATTACACGGGGGGAACTGAAGCTTTCTTT CASRDYTGGTEAFF
TRBJ2-5 once TRBD1 TRBV29-1 TGCAGCGTTGAACTTGACAGGGACGAGACCCAGTACTTC CSVELDRDETQYF
TRBJ1-1 NA NA TRBV5-4 TGTGCCAGCAGCTTGGAGATAGCGAGCCCTGAAGCTTTCTTT CASSLEIASPEAFF
TRBJ2-3 NA TRBD2 TRBV5-1 TGCGCCAGCAGCTTCAGCGGGGGGGCCAACCCTCTCACAGATACGCAGTATTTT CASSFSGGANPLTDTQYF
TRBJ1-1 once NA TRBV2 TGTGCCAATGAAGGCGGAACTGAAGCTTTCTTT CANEGGTEAFF
TRBJ1-5 NA NA TRBV12-3/TRBV12-4 TGTGCCAGCACGGACAGTAGCAATCAGCCCCAGCATTTT CASTDSSNQPQHF
TRBJ2-1 NA NA TRBV5-1 TGCGCCAGCAGCTTGGATCCCGGGGGTGAGCAGTTCTTC CASSLDPGGEQFF
TRBJ1-3 NA NA TRBV7-6 TGTGCCAGCAGCTTAGGGTATAGAGGAGGGTCTGGAAACACCATATATTTT CASSLGYRGGSGNTIYF
TRBJ1-2 NA NA TRBV6-1 TGTGCCAGCAGTGAGTCCAGGGGTCGCTACACCTTC CASSESRGRYTF
TRBJ2-3 NA NA TRBV28 TGTGCCAGCAGCCCGACTGGGACGCAGTATTTT CASSPTGTQYF
TRBJ1-2 NA NA TRBV20-1 TGCAGTGCCGGGAGTAGCTATGGCTACACCTTC CSAGSSYGYTF
TRBJ1-1 few TRBD1 TRBV4-1 TGCGCCAGCAGCCAAGACGACGGAGGGACAGGGGGCTTCACTGAAGCTTTCTTT CASSQDDGGTGGFTEAFF
TRBJ2-5 NA TRBD1 TRBV14 TGTGCCAGCAGCCAAGTAGAGGACAGGGGGGATCCTCAAGAGACCCAGTACTTC CASSQVEDRGDPQETQYF
TRBJ1-1 NA TRBD1 TRBV30 TGTGCCTGGAGTCTATTCGACGAGGGGGCGCGGAACACTGAAGCTTTCTTT CAWSLFDEGARNTEAFF
TRBJ2-3 NA NA TRBV3-1/TRBV3-2 TGTGCCAGCAGCCAAGATCCTAGCCGCACAGATACGCAGTATTTT CASSQDPSRTDTQYF
TRBJ1-6 NA NA TRBV2 TGTGCCAGCAGATGGTGGCCGAATTCACCCCTCCACTTT CASRWWPNSPLHF
TRBJ2-7 NA TRBD2 TRBV30 TGTGCCTGGGCAGGACTAGCGGACTACGAGCAGTACTTC CAWAGLADYEQYF
TRBJ2-2 NA TRBD2 TRBV5-1 TGCGCCAGCAGCTGGCGACTAGCGGGGGGGGCCGGGGAGCTGTTTTTT CASSWRLAGGAGELFF
TRBJ1-1 NA NA TRBV19 TGTGCCAGTAGCCCAGACACTGAAGCTTTCTTT CASSPDTEAFF
TRBJ1-2 NA NA TRBV5-4 TGTGCCAGCAGCGCCTTGCGGGAAGGGGACTATGGCTACACCTTC CASSALREGDYGYTF
TRBJ1-1 NA NA TRBV19 TGTGCCAGTAGTATCCCCCACAGGGCGGCTAACCCTGAAGCTTTCTTT CASSIPHRAANPEAFF
TRBJ2-1 NA TRBD2 TRBV5-1 TGCGCCAGCAGCCCCCTGACTAGCGGGGCTTATGAGCAGTTCTTC CASSPLTSGAYEQFF
TRBJ1-2 once NA TRBV5-1 TGCGCCAGCAGAGGGGGGGTAACTAACTATGGCTACACCTTC CASRGGVTNYGYTF
TRBJ1-1 once NA TRBV5-4 TGTGCCACCCACCGGGGGGGAGAGGTGAGAGCTTTCTTT CATHRGGEVRAFF
TRBJ2-5 NA NA TRBV6-5 TGTGCCAGCAGTTACGACAGAGTCCAAGAGACCCAGTACTTC CASSYDRVQETQYF
TRBJ1-4 NA NA TRBV28 TGTGCCAGCAGCCACGCCCCAGGGATTAATGAAAAACTGTTTTTT CASSHAPGINEKLFF
TRBJ1-1 NA TRBD1 TRBV29-1 TGCAGCGCCCGGACAGGGGACGGTGCTTTCTTT CSARTGDGAFF
TRBJ1-2 NA TRBD1 TRBV5-5 TGTGCCAGCAGCTTGTCAGGGGGCTATGGCTACACCTTC CASSLSGGYGYTF
TRBJ2-7 NA NA TRBV7-9 TGTGCCAGCAGCTTAGTTCTCGGGGGGCCCATCGGGGAGCAGTACTTC CASSLVLGGPIGEQYF
TRBJ2-7 few TRBD2 TRBV3-1/TRBV3-2 TGTGCCAGCAGCCACGCTAGCGGGAGCTCCTACGAGCAGTACTTC CASSHASGSSYEQYF
TRBJ2-5 NA NA TRBV7-7 TGTGCCAGCAGCTTAACGTTGGGGAGACAAGAGACCCAGTACTTC CASSLTLGRQETQYF
TRBJ1-2 NA NA TRBV6-5 TGTGCCAGCAGGCCCGACACCCGGTCCCTCTATGGCTACACCTTC CASRPDTRSLYGYTF
TRBJ2-1 NA NA TRBV5-6 TGTGCCAGCAGCCTTAGCCGGAATGAGCAGTTCTTC CASSLSRNEQFF
TRBJ2-7 NA TRBD2 TRBV7-9 TGTGCCAGCAGCACCCTAGTTAGCGGGGGGGCCAGCGAGCAGTACTTC CASSTLVSGGASEQYF
TRBJ2-7 NA NA TRBV11-2 TGTGCCAGCAGCTCACAGCCTTGGTCGGACGAGCAGTACTTC CASSSQPWSDEQYF
TRBJ2-7 NA TRBD1 TRBV3-1/TRBV3-2 TGTGCCAGCAGCCAAGGGTCTGGGACAGGGCCCTACGAGCAGTACTTC CASSQGSGTGPYEQYF